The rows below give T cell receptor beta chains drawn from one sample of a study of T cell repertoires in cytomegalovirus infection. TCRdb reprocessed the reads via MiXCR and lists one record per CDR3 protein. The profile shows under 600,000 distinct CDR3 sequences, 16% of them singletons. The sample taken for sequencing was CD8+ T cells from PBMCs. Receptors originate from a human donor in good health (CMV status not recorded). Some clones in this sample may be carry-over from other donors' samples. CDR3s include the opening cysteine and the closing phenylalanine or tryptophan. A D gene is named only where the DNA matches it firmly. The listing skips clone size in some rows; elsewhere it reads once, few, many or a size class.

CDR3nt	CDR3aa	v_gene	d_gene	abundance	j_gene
TGTGCCAGCAGTTACTTCGGAGGACAGGGAGAAGCTTTCTTT	CASSYFGGQGEAFF	TRBV6-5	TRBD1	few	TRBJ1-1
TGTGCCAGCAGCTTATCACTAGCGGGAGTGGCGGATACGCAGTATTTT	CASSLSLAGVADTQYF	TRBV7-8	TRBD2	many	TRBJ2-3
TGTGCCAGCAGTTTAATACAGGCGGGGGGCATCTCCTACAATGAGCAGTTCTTC	CASSLIQAGGISYNEQFF	TRBV27	TRBD2	many	TRBJ2-1
TGTGCCACCAGCAGAGATAATGAGGGAAAGTACGAGCAGTACTTC	CATSRDNEGKYEQYF	TRBV15	NA	few	TRBJ2-7
TGTGCCAGCAGCCCCCGACCGCGGAACACTGAAGCTTTCTTT	CASSPRPRNTEAFF	TRBV7-6	NA	NA	TRBJ1-1
TGTGCCAGCAGCGCTCTAGCGGGAGAGGGAGATACGCAGTATTTT	CASSALAGEGDTQYF	TRBV5-6	TRBD2	many	TRBJ2-3
TGTGCCAGCAGTTACTCAGGGACGGCCGGAAACACCATATATTTT	CASSYSGTAGNTIYF	TRBV6-5	NA	NA	TRBJ1-3
TGTGCCAGCAGTTTCAGACAGCCTAACACCGGGGAGCTGTTTTTT	CASSFRQPNTGELFF	TRBV27	NA	NA	TRBJ2-2
TGTGCCAGCAGCCCCTCGACAGGGGCTCCCTACGAGCAGTACTTC	CASSPSTGAPYEQYF	TRBV7-9	TRBD1	NA	TRBJ2-7
TGTGCCAGCAGTGAATCGAGGGGGCCCATCACAGATACGCAGTATTTT	CASSESRGPITDTQYF	TRBV6-1	TRBD1	many	TRBJ2-3
TGTGCCAGCAGTTTAGAGAGGGGGCTTACTGAAGCTTTCTTT	CASSLERGLTEAFF	TRBV27	TRBD1	NA	TRBJ1-1
TGTGCCAGCAGTCGGGCCAGCGGAGGCAATGAGCAGTTCTTC	CASSRASGGNEQFF	TRBV9	NA	many	TRBJ2-1
TGTGCCAGCTCACCGCGGAGAATAGCGGGAGGAAAGGAGACCCAGTACTTC	CASSPRRIAGGKETQYF	TRBV18	TRBD2	few	TRBJ2-5
TGTGCCATCAGTGAGGACGGGCGGGAGGATACCTCCTACAATGAGCAGTTCTTC	CAISEDGREDTSYNEQFF	TRBV10-3	TRBD2	few	TRBJ2-1
TGTGCCACCAGTTCCCTACCGGGACTTAGCAAGGACGAGCAGTACTTC	CATSSLPGLSKDEQYF	TRBV19	NA	few	TRBJ2-7
TGTGCCAGCAGTTCTGTGGGATACCAAGAGACCCAGTACTTC	CASSSVGYQETQYF	TRBV28	NA	many	TRBJ2-5
TGTGCCAGCAGCTTAAGTAGCTCGGGCACCTATGGCTACACCTTC	CASSLSSSGTYGYTF	TRBV7-9	NA	many	TRBJ1-2
TGTGCCAGCAGCTCCCCCTTGGGGACTACACCCTACGAGCAGTACTTC	CASSSPLGTTPYEQYF	TRBV7-9	TRBD2	many	TRBJ2-7
TGCGCCAGCAGATCGGACGGAGCCTACGAGCAGTACTTC	CASRSDGAYEQYF	TRBV10-1	NA	many	TRBJ2-7
TGTGCCACCAGCAGTCCAGCCACCACGAACACTGAAGCTTTCTTT	CATSSPATTNTEAFF	TRBV15	NA	NA	TRBJ1-1
TGTGCCAGCAGCCCCTCCCAGTCCGACCGGGGGGAGCAGTACTTC	CASSPSQSDRGEQYF	TRBV7-3	NA	few	TRBJ2-7
TGTGCCAGCAGTGAAGCAGGCAGGGCTAACTATGGCTACACCTTC	CASSEAGRANYGYTF	TRBV6-1	NA	many	TRBJ1-2
TGTGCCAGTAGCCTCCGGGACAGCCGAGAGGCCCAGTACTTC	CASSLRDSREAQYF	TRBV19	TRBD1	few	TRBJ2-5
TGTGCCAGCAGTTTGCAGAATAACTATGGCTACACCTTC	CASSLQNNYGYTF	TRBV12-3/TRBV12-4	NA	NA	TRBJ1-2
TGTGCCAGCAGCCCGCAGGGACAGGGATCAGAGCAGTACTTC	CASSPQGQGSEQYF	TRBV13	TRBD1	NA	TRBJ2-7
TGTGCCAGCAGCTTAGGGGACAGGCCTAATGAAAAACTGTTTTTT	CASSLGDRPNEKLFF	TRBV11-2	TRBD1	many	TRBJ1-4
TGTGCCAGTTCAGGGGGTTTCACTGAAGCTTTCTTT	CASSGGFTEAFF	TRBV19	TRBD1	NA	TRBJ1-1
TGTGCCACCGTCTCGGGGACGGAATATGCAACTAATGAAAAACTGTTTTTT	CATVSGTEYATNEKLFF	TRBV7-8	NA	many	TRBJ1-4
TGCGCTACTCTCTCTCGACTCGCCTCGTTAAATGAGCAGTTCTTC	CATLSRLASLNEQFF	TRBV10-2	NA	NA	TRBJ2-1
TGTGCCACCAGCAAGGACCACTCTGGAAACACCATATATTTT	CATSKDHSGNTIYF	TRBV15	NA	many	TRBJ1-3
TGTGCCAGCAGCCGCCTCCGGACAGCCACAGATACGCAGTATTTT	CASSRLRTATDTQYF	TRBV28	NA	many	TRBJ2-3
TGTGCCAGCAGCCAAGAGGCTAGCGGGATTCAAGAGACCCAGTACTTC	CASSQEASGIQETQYF	TRBV4-2	TRBD2	few	TRBJ2-5
TGTGCCAGCAGTACTGCACAGGGAATAGATACGCAGTATTTT	CASSTAQGIDTQYF	TRBV27	NA	NA	TRBJ2-3
TGTGCCAGCAGCTTATACAGGGATGCTGGCTACACCTTC	CASSLYRDAGYTF	TRBV7-4	NA	NA	TRBJ1-2
TGCGCCAGCAGCCTCGAGGGGGTCGACGACAATGAGCAGTTCTTC	CASSLEGVDDNEQFF	TRBV5-1	NA	NA	TRBJ2-1
TGTGCCAGCAGTGATGGGAGAAACACTGAAGCTTTCTTT	CASSDGRNTEAFF	TRBV2	NA	few	TRBJ1-1
TGTGCCAGCAGCCACCCACACTATTCTGGAAACACCATATATTTT	CASSHPHYSGNTIYF	TRBV7-6	NA	once	TRBJ1-3